This is a list of T cell receptor beta chains from one sample in a study of cytomegalovirus exposure and HLA in healthy donors. TCRdb's copy holds only in-frame clones and misses some; the assay was immunoSEQ multiplex PCR. The sample contains over 30,000 clones, around 86% of which appear only once. Sequenced sample: PBMCs. The receptors originated from a woman between 35 and 50 years old in good health and CMV-seropositive. Both conserved end residues are part of each CDR3. A D gene is named only where the DNA matches it firmly. The size field is filled for only some rows; it gives once, few, many or a size class.

length	V	J	size	D	DNA	CDR3
15	TRBV5-1	TRBJ1-2	NA	NA	TGCGCCAGCAGCGTGGACGGACAGCCCCCTGATGGCTACACCTTC	CASSVDGQPPDGYTF
11	TRBV7-2	TRBJ1-1	NA	TRBD1	TGTGCCAGCAGCTCACAGGGGATGGCTTTCTTT	CASSSQGMAFF
18	TRBV4-2	TRBJ2-4	NA	NA	TGTGCCAGCAGCCAAGCGTTAGAGATCATCGGGGCCAAAAACATTCAGTACTTC	CASSQALEIIGAKNIQYF
14	TRBV11-3	TRBJ1-1	few	TRBD1	TGTGCCAGCAGCCGACAGGGAACGAACACTGAAGCTTTCTTT	CASSRQGTNTEAFF
16	TRBV7-9	TRBJ2-4	NA	TRBD1	TGTGCCAGCAGCTCGCAGGGGGCGATAGCCAAAAACATTCAGTACTTC	CASSSQGAIAKNIQYF
19	TRBV6-1	TRBJ1-6	NA	NA	TGTGCCAGCAGTGAATGGATTCGGGGGGGCACGGGCAATAATTCACCCCTCCACTTT	CASSEWIRGGTGNNSPLHF
10	TRBV20-1	TRBJ2-3	NA	NA	TGCAGTGCTAGGACTATAACGCAGTATTTT	CSARTITQYF
17	TRBV19	TRBJ1-6	NA	TRBD1	TGTGCCAGTAGTGCGCTAGGACAGGGGGGAGCGAATTCACCCCTCCACTTT	CASSALGQGGANSPLHF
13	TRBV7-2	TRBJ1-2	NA	TRBD1	TGTGCCAGCAGCTTATTTTCCGGGACAGAGGGCCTCTTC	CASSLFSGTEGLF
13	TRBV10-3	TRBJ1-5	NA	NA	TGTGCCAGCTCACAGGGCGTCGATCAGCCCCAGCATTTT	CASSQGVDQPQHF
13	TRBV5-5	TRBJ2-7	NA	TRBD2	TGTGCCAGCAGCTTGATCCCGGGGGGTGCGCAGTACTTC	CASSLIPGGAQYF
13	TRBV6-5	TRBJ2-7	few	NA	TGTGCCACAAGAGGGACTGTAACTAACGAGCAGTACTTC	CATRGTVTNEQYF
14	TRBV10-3	TRBJ1-2	NA	TRBD1	TGTGCCATCAGGCCGGGACAGGGGGCGAGTGGCTACACCTTC	CAIRPGQGASGYTF
11	TRBV6-5	TRBJ2-3	NA	NA	TGTGCCAGCAGGCAGGCAGATACGCAGTATTTT	CASRQADTQYF
15	TRBV5-5	TRBJ2-2	once	NA	TGTGCCAGCAGCTTCACAGGGTTGAACACCGGGGAGCTGTTTTTT	CASSFTGLNTGELFF
16	TRBV27	TRBJ1-4	NA	TRBD1	TGTGCCAGCAGTTCTGGACAGGGAAGGGAAAGTGAAAAACTGTTTTTT	CASSSGQGRESEKLFF
14	TRBV7-9	TRBJ2-2	NA	NA	TGTGCCAGCAGCGCCGGACAGTACACCGGGGAGCTGTTTTTT	CASSAGQYTGELFF
13	TRBV6-5	TRBJ1-3	NA	NA	TGTGCCAGCAGTCCCTATAGCTCGGACACCATATATTTT	CASSPYSSDTIYF
16	TRBV9	TRBJ1-6	NA	NA	TGTGCCAGCAGCGTAGGTATGCCAGGGGAAGGGTCACCCCTCCACTTT	CASSVGMPGEGSPLHF
13	TRBV7-8	TRBJ1-6	NA	NA	TGTGCCAGCAGCTTAGAAAGGGGTTCACCCCTCCACTTT	CASSLERGSPLHF
15	TRBV6-6	TRBJ2-7	once	NA	TGTGCCAGCAGGGACCCGGCGTCGGACAGCTACGAGCAGTACTTC	CASRDPASDSYEQYF
15	TRBV18	TRBJ1-3	NA	NA	TGTGCCAGCTCAGCGACACAGGGTACTGGAAACACCATATATTTT	CASSATQGTGNTIYF
13	TRBV5-4	TRBJ1-2	NA	NA	TGTGCCAGCAGCGAATACAAACAGTATGGCTACACCTTC	CASSEYKQYGYTF
13	TRBV4-3	TRBJ2-3	few	NA	TGCGCCAGCAGCCAAGAACTGTCCGATACGCAGTATTTT	CASSQELSDTQYF
17	TRBV4-2	TRBJ1-4	NA	NA	TGTGCCAGCAGCCAAGATTTGGCTCAAACCCTGTATGAAAAACTGTTTTTT	CASSQDLAQTLYEKLFF
15	TRBV4-3	TRBJ1-1	NA	NA	TGCGCCAGCAGCCTCACCGTCTCTAGTGGGACTGAAGCTTTCTTT	CASSLTVSSGTEAFF
15	TRBV5-1	TRBJ2-1	NA	NA	TGCGCCAGCAGCTTGGAAAACAGGGTTAACAATGAGCAGTTCTTC	CASSLENRVNNEQFF
16	TRBV19	TRBJ2-1	NA	NA	TGTGCCAGTAGTAAAGAAACCCTGAGGGCTTACAATGAGCAGTTCTTC	CASSKETLRAYNEQFF
15	TRBV6-5	TRBJ2-1	NA	TRBD2	TGTGCCAGCAGACGACTAGCGGGGGGTCAAAATGAGCAGTTCTTC	CASRRLAGGQNEQFF
16	TRBV6-5	TRBJ1-2	NA	NA	TGTGCCAGCAGTTACTCGTTCGGGGGGCAGATGTATGGCTACACCTTC	CASSYSFGGQMYGYTF
13	TRBV5-1	TRBJ1-2	once	NA	TGCGCCAGCAGCTTGACAGGACCTGATGGCTACACCTTC	CASSLTGPDGYTF
14	TRBV6-4	TRBJ2-3	NA	NA	TGTGCCAGCAGTGAACAGGGTGCAACAGATACGCAGTATTTT	CASSEQGATDTQYF
13	TRBV27	TRBJ1-1	NA	NA	TGTGCCAGCAGCCAAAGCGGTGTTAAGGGAGCTTTCTTT	CASSQSGVKGAFF
15	TRBV30	TRBJ2-2	NA	NA	TGTGCCTGGAGAGTGGACAGTTTTAACACCGGGGAGCTGTTTTTT	CAWRVDSFNTGELFF
12	TRBV7-2	TRBJ1-6	NA	NA	TGTGCCAGCAGCGAGGGTTGGTCACCCCTCCACTTT	CASSEGWSPLHF
15	TRBV27	TRBJ2-3	NA	NA	TGTGCCAGCAGATCAAGGGGGTCCCCCACAGATACGCAGTATTTT	CASRSRGSPTDTQYF
13	TRBV4-3	TRBJ1-3	NA	TRBD1	TGCGCCAGCAGCCAAGGACAGGGAGACTCCATATATTTT	CASSQGQGDSIYF
14	TRBV7-9	TRBJ1-1	NA	TRBD1	TGTGCCAGCAGCTTCGGACAGGGGATGGCTGGAGCTTTCTTT	CASSFGQGMAGAFF
14	TRBV7-3	TRBJ1-6	NA	TRBD1	TGTGCCAGAGGGAGACAGGGGTCTAATTCACCCCTCCACTTT	CARGRQGSNSPLHF
13	TRBV7-2	TRBJ1-2	NA	NA	TGTGCCAGCAGCTCCGGTCGAAACTATGGCTACACCTTC	CASSSGRNYGYTF
16	TRBV7-8	TRBJ2-3	NA	NA	TGTGCCAGCAGCTTAGAGTACGGTCTAAGCACAGATACGCAGTATTTT	CASSLEYGLSTDTQYF
12	TRBV7-2	TRBJ2-7	NA	NA	TGTGCCAGCAGCTTAGTCAGGGGACAGCAGTACTTC	CASSLVRGQQYF
10	TRBV20-1	TRBJ2-7	NA	NA	TGCAGCACTTCTTTTGTGGAGCAGTACTTC	CSTSFVEQYF
16	TRBV6-6	TRBJ2-3	NA	NA	TGTGCCAGCAGCCCTAAAGGGGTTAGGGGCACAGATACGCAGTATTTT	CASSPKGVRGTDTQYF
15	TRBV12-5	TRBJ2-1	NA	NA	TGTGCTAGTGGTAAGGGGCAGGGTCACAACACTGAGCAGTTCTTC	CASGKGQGHNTEQFF
14	TRBV7-9	TRBJ2-2	NA	NA	TGTGCCAGCAGCACCCAGTCGAACACCGGGGAGCTGTTTTTT	CASSTQSNTGELFF
15	TRBV5-8	TRBJ2-2	NA	NA	TGTGCCAGCAGCTTTCCGGGACTGACGACCGGGGAGCTGTTTTTT	CASSFPGLTTGELFF
11	TRBV20-1	TRBJ1-4	NA	TRBD1	TGCAGTTCGGACAGGGGGGAAAAACTGCTTTTT	CSSDRGEKLLF
16	TRBV9	TRBJ2-3	NA	TRBD2	TGTGCCAGCAGCGTAGGGGGGGGAATCAGCACAGATACGCAGTATTTT	CASSVGGGISTDTQYF
14	TRBV27	TRBJ1-5	NA	NA	TGTGCCAGCAGAAGAGGAAATAGCAATCAGCCCCAGCATTTT	CASRRGNSNQPQHF
15	TRBV5-4	TRBJ2-7	once	TRBD2	TGTGCCAGCAGCTCCCCGGGACTAGCGGGGGGAGGGCAGTACTTC	CASSSPGLAGGGQYF
14	TRBV7-2	TRBJ1-3	once	NA	TGTGCCAGCAGCTTAGTTCCAGGGGGAAACACCATATATTTT	CASSLVPGGNTIYF
16	TRBV11-2	TRBJ2-1	few	TRBD2	TGTGCCAGCACCCTAGGGTTCCTAGCGGGGGGCGATGAGCAGTTCTTC	CASTLGFLAGGDEQFF
15	TRBV5-4	TRBJ1-1	NA	NA	TGTGCCAGCAGCCCCAGGGGAGGGCCGAACACTGAAGCTTTCTTT	CASSPRGGPNTEAFF
14	TRBV5-4	TRBJ2-3	NA	TRBD1	TGTGCCAGCACCGTAGGACAGGGGTCAGATACGCAGTATTTT	CASTVGQGSDTQYF
16	TRBV19	TRBJ1-1	NA	NA	TGTGCCAGTAGTCCCGTTCCCCTAGGTTGGAACACTGAAGCTTTCTTT	CASSPVPLGWNTEAFF
16	TRBV5-4	TRBJ2-5	NA	NA	TGTGCCAGCAGCTCGGTCTCGGGACTCCTCAAAGAGACCCAGTACTTC	CASSSVSGLLKETQYF